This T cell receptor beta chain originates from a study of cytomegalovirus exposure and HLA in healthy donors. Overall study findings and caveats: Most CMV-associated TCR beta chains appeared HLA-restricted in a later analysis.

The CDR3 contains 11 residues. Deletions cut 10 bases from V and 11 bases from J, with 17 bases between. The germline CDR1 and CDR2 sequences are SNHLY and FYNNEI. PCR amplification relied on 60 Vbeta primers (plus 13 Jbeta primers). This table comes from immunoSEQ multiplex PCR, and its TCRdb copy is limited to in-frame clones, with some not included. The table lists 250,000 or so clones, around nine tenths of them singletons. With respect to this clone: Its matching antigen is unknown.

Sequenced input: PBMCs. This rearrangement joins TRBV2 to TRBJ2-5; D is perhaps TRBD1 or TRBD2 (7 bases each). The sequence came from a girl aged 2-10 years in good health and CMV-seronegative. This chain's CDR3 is CATRGGGEQYF. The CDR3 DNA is TGTGCCACCAGGGGGGGTGGGGAGCAGTACTTC.